The TCR beta chain described here comes from a study of blood T cell repertoires in COVID-19. As for the study in general: Specimens from acute and convalescent COVID-19 originated in the United States, Italy and Spain. The analysed material was cDNA or gDNA that came from T cells, B-cell-depleted T cells, or PBMCs.

The protocol was immunoSEQ multiplex PCR, while the TCRdb copy is restricted to in-frame clones and leaves out a portion. The table lists about 160,000 clones, approximately 88% of them singletons, with under 5% in the top ten. This CDR3 comprises 13 residues. Trimming took off 4 bases at V and 3 bases at J, with 6 bases between the two ends. Per the germline V gene, CDR1 is LNHDA and CDR2 is SQIVND (reference sequence). The genes are TRBV19 and TRBJ2-2; no clear D. The sequenced material came from peripheral blood. The sequence was obtained from a woman aged 55-69 years who had recovered from COVID-19. The CDR3 spells CASSNGYTGELFF. The DNA of the CDR3 is TGTGCCAGTAGTAACGGGTACACCGGGGAGCTGTTTTTT. Based on the CDR3 plus reference TRBV19 and TRBJ2-2, the full variable domain is DGGITQSPKYLFRKEGQNVTLSCEQNLNHDAMYWYRQDPGQGLRLIYYSQIVNDFQKGDIAEGYSVSREKKESFPLTVTSAQKNPTAFYLCASSNGYTGELFFGEGSRLTVL.